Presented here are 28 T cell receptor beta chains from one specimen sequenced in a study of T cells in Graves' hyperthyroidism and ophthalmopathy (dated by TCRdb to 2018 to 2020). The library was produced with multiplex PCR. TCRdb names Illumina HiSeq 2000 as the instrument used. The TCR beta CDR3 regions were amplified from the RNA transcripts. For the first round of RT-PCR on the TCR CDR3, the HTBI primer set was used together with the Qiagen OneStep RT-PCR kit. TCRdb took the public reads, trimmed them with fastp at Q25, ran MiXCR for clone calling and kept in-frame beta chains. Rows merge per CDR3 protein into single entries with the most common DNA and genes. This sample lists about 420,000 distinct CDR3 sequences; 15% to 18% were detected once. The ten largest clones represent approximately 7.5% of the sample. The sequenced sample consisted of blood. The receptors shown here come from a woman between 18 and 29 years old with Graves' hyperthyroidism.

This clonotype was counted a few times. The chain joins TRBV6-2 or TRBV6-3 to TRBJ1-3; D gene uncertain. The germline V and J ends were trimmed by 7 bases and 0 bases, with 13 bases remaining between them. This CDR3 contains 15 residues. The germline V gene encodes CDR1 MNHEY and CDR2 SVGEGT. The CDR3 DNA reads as TGTGCCAGCAAAAAAAAGGTTTCCTCTGGAAACACCATATATTTT. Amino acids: CASKKKVSSGNTIYF.

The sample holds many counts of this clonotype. The CDR3 loop reads CASSTRGGGQETQYF. The CDR3 DNA reads as TGTGCCAGCAGTACTCGGGGGGGCGGCCAAGAGACCCAGTACTTC. J is TRBJ2-5 and V is TRBV6-2 or TRBV6-3; 8 bases agree with TRBD2. The trim removed 5 bases at V and 1 base at J, leaving 6 bases unmatched. Germline V gene data show CDR1 as MNHEY and CDR2 as SVGEGT. The CDR3 loop spans 15 amino acids.

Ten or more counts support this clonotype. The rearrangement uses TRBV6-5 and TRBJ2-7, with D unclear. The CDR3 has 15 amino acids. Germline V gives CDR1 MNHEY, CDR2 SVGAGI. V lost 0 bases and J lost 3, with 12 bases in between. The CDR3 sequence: CASSYSPRRDYEQYF. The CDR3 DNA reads TGTGCCAGCAGTTACTCCCCCAGGAGAGACTACGAGCAGTACTTC.

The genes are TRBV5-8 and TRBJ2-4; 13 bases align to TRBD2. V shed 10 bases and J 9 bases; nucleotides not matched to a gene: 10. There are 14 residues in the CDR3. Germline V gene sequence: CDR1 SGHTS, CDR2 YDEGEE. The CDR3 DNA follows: TGTGCCTCCCGACTAGCGGGGGGAAAATCCATTCAGTACTTC. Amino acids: CASRLAGGKSIQYF.

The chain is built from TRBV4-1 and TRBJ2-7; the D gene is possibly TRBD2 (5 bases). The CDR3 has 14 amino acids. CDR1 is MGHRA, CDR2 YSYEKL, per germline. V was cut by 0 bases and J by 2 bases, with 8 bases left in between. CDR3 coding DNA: TGCGCCAGCAGCCAAGATTCCGGGACCTACGAGCAGTACTTC. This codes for CASSQDSGTYEQYF.

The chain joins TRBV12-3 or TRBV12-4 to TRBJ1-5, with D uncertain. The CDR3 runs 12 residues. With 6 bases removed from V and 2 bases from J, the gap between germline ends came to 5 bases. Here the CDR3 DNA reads TGTGCCAGCAGACCCGGCAATCAGCCCCAGCATTTT. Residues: CASRPGNQPQHF.

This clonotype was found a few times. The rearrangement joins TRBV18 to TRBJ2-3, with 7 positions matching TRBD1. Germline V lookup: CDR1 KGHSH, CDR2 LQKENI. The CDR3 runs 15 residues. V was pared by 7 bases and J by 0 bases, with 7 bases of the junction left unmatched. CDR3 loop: CASFPPTGSTDTQYF. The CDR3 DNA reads TGTGCCAGCTTCCCGCCGACAGGGAGCACAGATACGCAGTATTTT.

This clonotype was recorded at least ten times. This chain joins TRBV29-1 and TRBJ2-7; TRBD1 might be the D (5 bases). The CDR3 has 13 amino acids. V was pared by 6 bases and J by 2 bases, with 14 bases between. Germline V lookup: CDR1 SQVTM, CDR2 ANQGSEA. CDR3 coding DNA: TGCAGCGTCAGGGCGTTCCTCACCTACGAGCAGTACTTC. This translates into CSVRAFLTYEQYF.

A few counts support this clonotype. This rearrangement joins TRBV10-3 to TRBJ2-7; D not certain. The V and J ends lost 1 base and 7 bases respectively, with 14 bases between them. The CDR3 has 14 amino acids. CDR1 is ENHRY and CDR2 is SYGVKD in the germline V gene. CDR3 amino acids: CAISEFPSIGEQYF. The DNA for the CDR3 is TGTGCCATCAGTGAGTTCCCGTCAATAGGGGAGCAGTACTTC.

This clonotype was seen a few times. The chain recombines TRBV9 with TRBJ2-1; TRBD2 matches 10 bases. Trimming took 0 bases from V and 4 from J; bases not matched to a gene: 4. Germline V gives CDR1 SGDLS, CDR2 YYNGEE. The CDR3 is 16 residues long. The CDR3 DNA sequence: TGTGCCAGCAGCGTAGATTCTAGCGGGGGATACAATGAGCAGTTCTTC. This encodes CASSVDSSGGYNEQFF.

The CDR3 DNA follows: TGTGCCAGCCGCCTGACAAGGATGAACACTGAAGCTTTCTTT. Its protein is CASRLTRMNTEAFF. The chain recombines TRBV25-1 with TRBJ1-1, with D hard to call. V was trimmed by 8 bases and J by 0 bases, leaving 13 bases between them. Germline lookup yields CDR1 MGHDK and CDR2 SYGVNS. The CDR3 has 14 amino acids.

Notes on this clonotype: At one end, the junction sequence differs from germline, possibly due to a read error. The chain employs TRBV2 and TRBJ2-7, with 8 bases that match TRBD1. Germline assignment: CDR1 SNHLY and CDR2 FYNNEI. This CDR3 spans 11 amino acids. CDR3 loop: CASSDSDRVAF. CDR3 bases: TGTGCCAGCAGTGATTCGGACAGGGTGGCATTC.

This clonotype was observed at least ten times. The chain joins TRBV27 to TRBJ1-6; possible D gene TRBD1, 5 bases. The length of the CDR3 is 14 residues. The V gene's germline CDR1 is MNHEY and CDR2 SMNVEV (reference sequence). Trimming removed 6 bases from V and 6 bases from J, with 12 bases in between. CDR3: CASSFQGLNSPLHF. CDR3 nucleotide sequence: TGTGCCAGCAGCTTCCAGGGACTTAATTCACCCCTCCACTTT.

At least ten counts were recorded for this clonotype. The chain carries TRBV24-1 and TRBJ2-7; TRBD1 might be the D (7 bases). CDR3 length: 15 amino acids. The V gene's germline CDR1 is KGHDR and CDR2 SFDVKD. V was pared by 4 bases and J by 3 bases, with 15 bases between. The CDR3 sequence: CATSDTAGGGYEQYF. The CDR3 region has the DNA TGTGCCACCAGTGACACCGCAGGGGGAGGCTACGAGCAGTACTTC.

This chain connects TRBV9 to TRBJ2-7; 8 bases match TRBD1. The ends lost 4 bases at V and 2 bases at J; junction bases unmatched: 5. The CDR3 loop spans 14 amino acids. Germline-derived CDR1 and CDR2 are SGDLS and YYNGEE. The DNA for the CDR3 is TGTGCCAGCAGCATGGGACAGGATCCCTACGAGCAGTACTTC. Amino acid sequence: CASSMGQDPYEQYF.

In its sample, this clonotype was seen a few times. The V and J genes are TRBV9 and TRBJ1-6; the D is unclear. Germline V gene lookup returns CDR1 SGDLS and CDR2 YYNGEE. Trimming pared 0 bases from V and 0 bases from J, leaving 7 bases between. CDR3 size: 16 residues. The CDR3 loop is CASSVGPPSYNSPLHF. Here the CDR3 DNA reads TGTGCCAGCAGCGTAGGGCCCCCCTCCTATAATTCACCCCTCCACTTT. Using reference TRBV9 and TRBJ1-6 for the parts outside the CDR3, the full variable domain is DSGVTQTPKHLITATGQRVTLRCSPRSGDLSVYWYQQSLDQGLQFLIQYYNGEERAKGNILERFSAQQFPDLHSELNLSSLELGDSALYFCASSVGPPSYNSPLHFGNGTRLTVT.

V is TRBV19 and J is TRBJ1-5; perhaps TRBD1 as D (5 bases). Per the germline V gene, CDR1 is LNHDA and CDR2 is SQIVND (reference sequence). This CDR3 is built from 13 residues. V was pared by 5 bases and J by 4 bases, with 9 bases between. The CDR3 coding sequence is TGTGCCAGTAGTCCGACAGTGAATCAGCCCCAGCATTTT. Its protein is CASSPTVNQPQHF.

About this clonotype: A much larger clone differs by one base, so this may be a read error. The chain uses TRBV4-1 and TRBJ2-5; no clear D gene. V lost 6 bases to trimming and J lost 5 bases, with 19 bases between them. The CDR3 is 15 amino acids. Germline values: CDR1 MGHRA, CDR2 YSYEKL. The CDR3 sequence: CASRPESRRQETQYF. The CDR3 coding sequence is TGCGCCAGCAGACCTGAATCACGTCGCCAGGAGACCCAGTACTTC.

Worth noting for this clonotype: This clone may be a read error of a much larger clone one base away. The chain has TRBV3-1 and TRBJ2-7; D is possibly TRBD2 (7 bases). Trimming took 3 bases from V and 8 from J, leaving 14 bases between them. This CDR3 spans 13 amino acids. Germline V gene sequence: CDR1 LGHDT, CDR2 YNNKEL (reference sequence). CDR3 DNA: TGTGCCAGCAGCCAGGGACGGGGGGCCCAGCAGTACTTC. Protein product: CASSQGRGAQQYF.

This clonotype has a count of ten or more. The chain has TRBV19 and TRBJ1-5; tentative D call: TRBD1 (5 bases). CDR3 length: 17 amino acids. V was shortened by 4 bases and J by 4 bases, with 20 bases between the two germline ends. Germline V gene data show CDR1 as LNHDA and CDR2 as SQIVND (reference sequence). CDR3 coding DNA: TGTGCCAGTAGTAGAGCCCCGGGGGAGGCCCAAAATCAGCCCCAGCATTTT. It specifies CASSRAPGEAQNQPQHF.

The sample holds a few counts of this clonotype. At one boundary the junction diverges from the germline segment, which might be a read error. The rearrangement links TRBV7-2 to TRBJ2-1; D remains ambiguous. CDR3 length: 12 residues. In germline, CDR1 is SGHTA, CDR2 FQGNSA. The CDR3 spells CAGSATLNEQFF. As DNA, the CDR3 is TGTGCCGGCAGCGCGACATTAAATGAGCAGTTCTTC.

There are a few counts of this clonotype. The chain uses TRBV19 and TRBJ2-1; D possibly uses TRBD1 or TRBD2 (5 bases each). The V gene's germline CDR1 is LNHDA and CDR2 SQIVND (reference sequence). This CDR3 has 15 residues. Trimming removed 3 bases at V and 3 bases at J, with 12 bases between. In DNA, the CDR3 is TGTGCCAGTAGTATGATAAGGGACCGCTACAATGAGCAGTTCTTC. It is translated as CASSMIRDRYNEQFF.

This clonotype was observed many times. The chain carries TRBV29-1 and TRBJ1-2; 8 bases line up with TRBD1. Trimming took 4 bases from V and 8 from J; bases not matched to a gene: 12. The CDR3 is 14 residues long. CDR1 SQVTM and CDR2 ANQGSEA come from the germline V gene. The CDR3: CSVGRTGSEVGYTF. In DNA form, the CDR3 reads TGCAGCGTTGGGAGGACAGGGAGTGAAGTCGGCTACACCTTC.

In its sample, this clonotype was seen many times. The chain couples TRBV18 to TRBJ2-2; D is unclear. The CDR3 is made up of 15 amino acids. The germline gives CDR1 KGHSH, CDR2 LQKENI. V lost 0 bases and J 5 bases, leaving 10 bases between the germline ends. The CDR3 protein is CASSPPGNPTGELFF. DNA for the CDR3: TGTGCCAGCTCACCACCGGGGAACCCGACCGGGGAGCTGTTTTTT.

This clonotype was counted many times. The CDR3 DNA follows: TGCGCCAGCAGCTTGGTCGGGAGAACGGATACGCAGTATTTT. It specifies CASSLVGRTDTQYF. The chain employs TRBV5-1 and TRBJ2-3; D perhaps matches TRBD2 (6 bases). From germline, CDR1 is SGHRS and CDR2 YFSETQ. Trimming pared 0 bases from V and 6 bases from J, leaving 11 bases between. This CDR3 has 14 residues.

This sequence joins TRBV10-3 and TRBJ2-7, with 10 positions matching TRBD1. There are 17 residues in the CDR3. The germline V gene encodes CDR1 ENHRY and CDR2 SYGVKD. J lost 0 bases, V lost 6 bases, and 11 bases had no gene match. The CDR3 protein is CAISRFSGTGDSYEQYF. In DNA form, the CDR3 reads TGTGCCATCAGCCGATTCTCCGGGACAGGGGACTCCTACGAGCAGTACTTC.

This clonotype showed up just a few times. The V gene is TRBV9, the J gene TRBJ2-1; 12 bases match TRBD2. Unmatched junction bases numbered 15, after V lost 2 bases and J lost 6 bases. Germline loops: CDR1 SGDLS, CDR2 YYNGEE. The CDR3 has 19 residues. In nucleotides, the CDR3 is TGTGCCAGCAGCGTCGACCCTAAACCGGGACTAGCGGGCCTCAATGAGCAGTTCTTC. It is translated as CASSVDPKPGLAGLNEQFF. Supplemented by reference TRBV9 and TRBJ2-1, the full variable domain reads DSGVTQTPKHLITATGQRVTLRCSPRSGDLSVYWYQQSLDQGLQFLIQYYNGEERAKGNILERFSAQQFPDLHSELNLSSLELGDSALYFCASSVDPKPGLAGLNEQFFGPGTRLTVL.

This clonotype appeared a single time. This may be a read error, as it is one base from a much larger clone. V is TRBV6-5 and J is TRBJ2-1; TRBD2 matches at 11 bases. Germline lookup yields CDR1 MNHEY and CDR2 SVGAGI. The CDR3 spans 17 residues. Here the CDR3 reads CASSYSTGTSGGDDQFF. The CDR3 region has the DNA TGTGCCAGCAGTTACTCGACTGGTACTAGCGGGGGCGATGATCAGTTCTTC.